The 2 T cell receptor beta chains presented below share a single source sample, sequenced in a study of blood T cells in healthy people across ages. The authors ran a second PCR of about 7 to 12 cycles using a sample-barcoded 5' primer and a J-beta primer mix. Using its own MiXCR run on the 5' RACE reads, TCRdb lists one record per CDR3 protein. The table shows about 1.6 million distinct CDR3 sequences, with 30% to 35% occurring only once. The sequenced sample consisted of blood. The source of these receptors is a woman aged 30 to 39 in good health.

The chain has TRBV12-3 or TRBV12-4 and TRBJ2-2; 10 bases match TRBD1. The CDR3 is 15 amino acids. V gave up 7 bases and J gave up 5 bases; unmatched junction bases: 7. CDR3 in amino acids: CASNDRGLRTGELFF. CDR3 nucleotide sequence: TGTGCCAGCAACGACAGGGGGCTAAGAACCGGGGAGCTGTTTTTT.

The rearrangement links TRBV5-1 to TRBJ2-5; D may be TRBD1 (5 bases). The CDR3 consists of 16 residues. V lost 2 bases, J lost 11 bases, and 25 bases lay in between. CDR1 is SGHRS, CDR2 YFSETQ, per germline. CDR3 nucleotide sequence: TGCGCCAGCAGCTTTTCCCCCCCACGAGGACACAATGAGCAGTACTTC. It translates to CASSFSPPRGHNEQYF.